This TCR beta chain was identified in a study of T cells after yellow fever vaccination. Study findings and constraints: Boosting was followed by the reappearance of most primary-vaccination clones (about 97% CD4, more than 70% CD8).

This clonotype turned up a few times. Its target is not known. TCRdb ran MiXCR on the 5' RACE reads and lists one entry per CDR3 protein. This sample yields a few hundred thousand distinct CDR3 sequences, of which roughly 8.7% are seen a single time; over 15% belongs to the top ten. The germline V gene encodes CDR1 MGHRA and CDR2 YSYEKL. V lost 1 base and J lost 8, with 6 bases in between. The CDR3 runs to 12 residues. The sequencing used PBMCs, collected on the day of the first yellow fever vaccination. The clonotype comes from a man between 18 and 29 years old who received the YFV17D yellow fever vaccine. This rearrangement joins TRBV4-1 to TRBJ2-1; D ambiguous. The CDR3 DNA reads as TGCGCCAGCAGCCAAGGTGACCATGAGCAGTTCTTC. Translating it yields CASSQGDHEQFF.